A selection of T cell receptor beta chains follows, all from one sample in a study of OX40 agonist ivuxolimab in advanced cancers. The repertoire was sequenced with immunoSEQ multiplex PCR; TCRdb's copy has only in-frame clones and lacks some. The sample gives over 85,000 clones, roughly 90% of which show up once; around 0.31% is in the top ten. The starting material was CD4+ or CD8+ T cells sorted from blood, obtained in a trial of the OX40 agonist ivuxolimab. The origin of the receptors is an adult with an advanced solid tumor such as melanoma, head and neck, liver or kidney cancer. The CDR3 runs from the conserved cysteine through the conserved F or W. The order of the fields is D gene, J gene, V gene, CDR3 DNA, CDR3 protein. D genes are given only for firm matches.

d_gene: TRBD2
j_gene: TRBJ2-1
v_gene: TRBV19
CDR3nt: TGTGCCAGTAGGGAAATAGCGGGACTCTACAATGAGCAGTTCTTC
CDR3aa: CASREIAGLYNEQFF

d_gene: -
j_gene: TRBJ2-3
v_gene: TRBV4-2
CDR3nt: TGTGCCAGCAGCCAGACACGACCGGGACTGACAGATACGCAGTATTTT
CDR3aa: CASSQTRPGLTDTQYF

d_gene: TRBD1
j_gene: TRBJ2-7
v_gene: TRBV6-5
CDR3nt: TGTGCCAGCAGTTCGGACAGGGGGCGTTACGAGCAGTACTTC
CDR3aa: CASSSDRGRYEQYF

d_gene: TRBD2
j_gene: TRBJ2-3
v_gene: TRBV29-1
CDR3nt: TGCAGCATACGCCTAGCGGGAGGCACAGATACGCAGTATTTT
CDR3aa: CSIRLAGGTDTQYF

d_gene: -
j_gene: TRBJ2-2
v_gene: TRBV5-4
CDR3nt: TGTGCCAGCAGCGACGTAGGTTGGGGAAACACCGGGGAGCTGTTTTTT
CDR3aa: CASSDVGWGNTGELFF

d_gene: TRBD1
j_gene: TRBJ2-7
v_gene: TRBV4-2
CDR3nt: TGTGCCAGCAGCCATCAGATCGGACAGGGAACCGAGCAGTACTTC
CDR3aa: CASSHQIGQGTEQYF

d_gene: -
j_gene: TRBJ1-2
v_gene: TRBV9
CDR3nt: TGTGCCAGCAGCGTAGGGGGCGATAACTATGGCTACACCTTC
CDR3aa: CASSVGGDNYGYTF

d_gene: -
j_gene: TRBJ2-7
v_gene: TRBV11-1
CDR3nt: TGTGCCAGCAGCTTAGCGGTCCTCCAGGGAAATAGCTCCTACGAGCAGTACTTC
CDR3aa: CASSLAVLQGNSSYEQYF

d_gene: TRBD1
j_gene: TRBJ1-3
v_gene: TRBV2
CDR3nt: TGTGCCAGCTCCCGGGACAGAGTTTCCACATCTGGAAACACCATATATTTT
CDR3aa: CASSRDRVSTSGNTIYF

d_gene: -
j_gene: TRBJ1-3
v_gene: TRBV7-2
CDR3nt: TGTGCCAGCAGCTTCAAGCCTGGAAACACCATATATTTT
CDR3aa: CASSFKPGNTIYF

d_gene: -
j_gene: TRBJ1-4
v_gene: TRBV27
CDR3nt: TGTGCCAGCAGTTTAGGGAGTGCAACTAATGAAAAACTGTTTTTT
CDR3aa: CASSLGSATNEKLFF

d_gene: -
j_gene: TRBJ2-3
v_gene: TRBV11-2
CDR3nt: TGTGCCAGCAGCTTGGAAAGGACAGATACGCAGTATTTT
CDR3aa: CASSLERTDTQYF

d_gene: TRBD2
j_gene: TRBJ2-3
v_gene: TRBV19
CDR3nt: TGTGCCAGTACGGAAGCGGCCGGGAGGGGCACAGATACGCAGTATTTT
CDR3aa: CASTEAAGRGTDTQYF

d_gene: TRBD1
j_gene: TRBJ2-1
v_gene: TRBV19
CDR3nt: TGTGCCAGTAAAAGGTTCGGGCAGGGGGATTTTGAGCAGTTCTTC
CDR3aa: CASKRFGQGDFEQFF

d_gene: -
j_gene: TRBJ2-1
v_gene: TRBV5-4
CDR3nt: TGTGCCAGCAGGAGGGACATACACGACACCAATGAGCAGTTCTTC
CDR3aa: CASRRDIHDTNEQFF

d_gene: -
j_gene: TRBJ2-1
v_gene: TRBV11-3
CDR3nt: TGTGCCAGCAGCTTAGGCAATGAGCAGTTCTTC
CDR3aa: CASSLGNEQFF

d_gene: -
j_gene: TRBJ2-2
v_gene: TRBV7-2
CDR3nt: TGTGCCAGCACCACAAGTGGCACCGGGGAGCTGTTTTTT
CDR3aa: CASTTSGTGELFF

d_gene: TRBD2
j_gene: TRBJ2-7
v_gene: TRBV28
CDR3nt: TGTGCCAGCAGCCCTTGGGGGACTAGCGGGAGGTACGAGCAGTACTTC
CDR3aa: CASSPWGTSGRYEQYF

d_gene: TRBD1
j_gene: TRBJ2-7
v_gene: TRBV11-2
CDR3nt: TGTGCCAGCAGCCCCAGGGGGCTTTCCTACGAGCAGTACTTC
CDR3aa: CASSPRGLSYEQYF

d_gene: TRBD2
j_gene: TRBJ2-1
v_gene: TRBV5-1
CDR3nt: TGCGCCAGCAGCCCGGGACTAGCGTACAATGAGCAGTTCTTC
CDR3aa: CASSPGLAYNEQFF

d_gene: TRBD1
j_gene: TRBJ1-3
v_gene: TRBV4-3
CDR3nt: TGCGCCAGCAGCCAATTACAGGGGGCCATGTCTGGAAACACCATATATTTT
CDR3aa: CASSQLQGAMSGNTIYF

d_gene: TRBD1
j_gene: TRBJ2-5
v_gene: TRBV9
CDR3nt: TGTGCCAGCAGCGGGACGACAGGGGTCGAGACCCAGTACTTC
CDR3aa: CASSGTTGVETQYF

d_gene: TRBD2
j_gene: TRBJ2-3
v_gene: TRBV5-1
CDR3nt: TGCGCCAGCAGCACAAGCGGGGCGGCCGGCACAGATACGCAGTATTTT
CDR3aa: CASSTSGAAGTDTQYF

d_gene: -
j_gene: TRBJ2-7
v_gene: TRBV19
CDR3nt: TGTGCCAGTAGTCCACGACAGGGAGGCGAGCAGTACTTC
CDR3aa: CASSPRQGGEQYF

d_gene: -
j_gene: TRBJ2-5
v_gene: TRBV7-2
CDR3nt: TGTGCCAGCAGCTTAAGACAGGGATCGGGAGGCGTCTCGGGAGAGACCCAGTACTTC
CDR3aa: CASSLRQGSGGVSGETQYF

d_gene: -
j_gene: TRBJ2-1
v_gene: TRBV27
CDR3nt: TGTGCCAGCTCATCCGGGGTCGACTCCTACAATGAGCAGTTCTTC
CDR3aa: CASSSGVDSYNEQFF

d_gene: TRBD1
j_gene: TRBJ2-1
v_gene: TRBV18
CDR3nt: TGTGCCAGCTCATACAGGGGGTTGGATGAGCAGTTCTTC
CDR3aa: CASSYRGLDEQFF

d_gene: TRBD2
j_gene: TRBJ2-7
v_gene: TRBV6-1
CDR3nt: TGTGCCAGCAGCCGGGACTACCCCTACGAGCAGTACTTC
CDR3aa: CASSRDYPYEQYF

d_gene: TRBD2
j_gene: TRBJ2-2
v_gene: TRBV19
CDR3nt: TGTGCCAGTAGTGTTTTTAGCGGGAGTAGCACCGGGGAGCTGTTTTTT
CDR3aa: CASSVFSGSSTGELFF

d_gene: -
j_gene: TRBJ2-7
v_gene: TRBV9
CDR3nt: TGTGCCAGCAGCCCCACCCCGGGTTACTACGAGCAGTACTTC
CDR3aa: CASSPTPGYYEQYF